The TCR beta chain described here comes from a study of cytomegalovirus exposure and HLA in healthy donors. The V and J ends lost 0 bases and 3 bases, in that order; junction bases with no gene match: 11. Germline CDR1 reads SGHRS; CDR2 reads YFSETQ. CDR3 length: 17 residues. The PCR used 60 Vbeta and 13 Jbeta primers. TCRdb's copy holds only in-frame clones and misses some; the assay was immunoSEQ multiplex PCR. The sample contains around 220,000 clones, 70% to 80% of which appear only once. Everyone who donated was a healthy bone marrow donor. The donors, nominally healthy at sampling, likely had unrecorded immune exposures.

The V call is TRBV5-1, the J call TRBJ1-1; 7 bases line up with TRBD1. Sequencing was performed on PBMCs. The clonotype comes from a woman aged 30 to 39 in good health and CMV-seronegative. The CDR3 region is CASSLEPGQTADTEAFF. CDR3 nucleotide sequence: TGCGCCAGCAGCTTGGAACCGGGACAGACCGCTGACACTGAAGCTTTCTTT. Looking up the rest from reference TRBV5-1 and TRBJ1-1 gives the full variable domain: KAGVTQTPRYLIKTRGQQVTLSCSPISGHRSVSWYQQTPGQGLQFLFEYFSETQRNKGNFPGRFSGRQFSNSRSEMNVSTLELGDSALYLCASSLEPGQTADTEAFFGQGTRLTVV.